What follows describes a single TCR beta chain. Its antigen is undetermined. Within the sample, other DNA sequences also encode this same CDR3. The primer mix had 60 Vbeta and 13 Jbeta primers. The data were produced by immunoSEQ multiplex PCR, yet TCRdb's version contains in-frame clones alone and is incomplete. Of over 150,000 clones listed, roughly four fifths are singletons. At sampling all donors were nominally healthy, likely with unrecorded immune exposures. The sample belongs to a study of cytomegalovirus exposure and HLA in healthy donors. Broader study findings: A later analysis reportedly found fewer N-insertions in an Asian-associated ancestry cluster than the roughly 670-donor mean. Specificity of a few CMV-associated chains for CMV antigens was verified in vitro.

V trimming: 1 base; J trimming: 5 bases; junction bases outside the gene matches: 4. The CDR3 extends over 16 amino acids. Per the germline V gene, CDR1 is LNHNV and CDR2 is YYDKDF (reference sequence). This sequence joins TRBV15 and TRBJ2-5; 13 bases line up with TRBD2. The source is a man aged 45-60 years in good health and CMV-seropositive. The sample consisted of PBMCs. The CDR3 DNA sequence: TGTGCCACCAGCAGAGGGACTAGCGGGGGTGAGGAGACCCAGTACTTC. Translated: CATSRGTSGGEETQYF.